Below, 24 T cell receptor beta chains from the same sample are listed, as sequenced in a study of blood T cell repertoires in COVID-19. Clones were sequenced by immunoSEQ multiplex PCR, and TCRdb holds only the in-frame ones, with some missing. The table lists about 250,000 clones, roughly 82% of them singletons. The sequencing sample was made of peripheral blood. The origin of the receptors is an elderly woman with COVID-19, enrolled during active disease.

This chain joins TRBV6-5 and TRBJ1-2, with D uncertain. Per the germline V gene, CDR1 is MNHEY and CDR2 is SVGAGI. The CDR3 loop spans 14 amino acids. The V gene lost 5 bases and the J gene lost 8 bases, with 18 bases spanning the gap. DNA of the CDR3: TGTGCCAGCAGTACTTTAGGGCGGGAGAAAGGCTACACCTTC. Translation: CASSTLGREKGYTF.

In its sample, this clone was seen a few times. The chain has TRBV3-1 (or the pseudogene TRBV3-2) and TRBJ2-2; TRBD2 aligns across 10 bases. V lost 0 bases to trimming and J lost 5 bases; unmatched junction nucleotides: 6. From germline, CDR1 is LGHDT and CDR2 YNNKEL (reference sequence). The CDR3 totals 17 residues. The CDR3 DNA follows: TGTGCCAGCAGCCAAGACAGCGGGGGGGATCGGACCGGGGAGCTGTTTTTT. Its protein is CASSQDSGGDRTGELFF.

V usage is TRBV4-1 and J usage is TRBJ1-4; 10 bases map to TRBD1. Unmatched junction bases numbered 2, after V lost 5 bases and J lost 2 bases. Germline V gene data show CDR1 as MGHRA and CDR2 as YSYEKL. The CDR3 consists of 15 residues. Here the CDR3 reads CASSDRGPTNEKLFF. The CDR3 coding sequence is TGCGCCAGCAGCGACAGGGGGCCTACTAATGAAAAACTGTTTTTT.

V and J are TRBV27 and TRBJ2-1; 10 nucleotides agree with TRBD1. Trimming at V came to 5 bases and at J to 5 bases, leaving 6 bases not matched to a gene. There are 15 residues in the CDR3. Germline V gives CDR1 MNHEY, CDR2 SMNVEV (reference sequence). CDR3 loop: CASSAWDRGDNEQFF. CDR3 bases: TGTGCCAGCAGTGCTTGGGACAGGGGAGACAATGAGCAGTTCTTC.

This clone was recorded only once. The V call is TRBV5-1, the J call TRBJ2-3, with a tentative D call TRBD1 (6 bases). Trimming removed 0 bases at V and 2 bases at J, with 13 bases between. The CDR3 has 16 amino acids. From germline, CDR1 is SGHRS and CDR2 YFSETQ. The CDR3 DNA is TGCGCCAGCAGCTTGGCAGGACAGACGGTCACAGATACGCAGTATTTT. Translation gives CASSLAGQTVTDTQYF.

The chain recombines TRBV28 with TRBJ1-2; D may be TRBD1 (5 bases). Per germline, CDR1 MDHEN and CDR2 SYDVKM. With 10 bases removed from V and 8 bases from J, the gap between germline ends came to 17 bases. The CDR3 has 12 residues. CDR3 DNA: TGTGCCATCCAGGAGGGGATTAAGGGCTACACCTTC. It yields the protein CAIQEGIKGYTF.

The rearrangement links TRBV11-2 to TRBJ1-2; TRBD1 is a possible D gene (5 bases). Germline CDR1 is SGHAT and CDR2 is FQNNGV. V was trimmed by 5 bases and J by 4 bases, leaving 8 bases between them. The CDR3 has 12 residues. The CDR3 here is CASSPGPYGYTF. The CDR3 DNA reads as TGTGCCAGCAGCCCAGGGCCCTATGGCTACACCTTC.

For the CDR3, the DNA is TGCGCCAGCGGGACAGAATCGGCAGCTTTCTTT. Encoded protein: CASGTESAAFF. The J gene is TRBJ1-1, the V gene TRBV5-1; 7 positions agree with TRBD1. Germline lookup yields CDR1 SGHRS and CDR2 YFSETQ. The CDR3 runs to 11 residues. The ends lost 7 bases at V and 10 bases at J; junction bases unmatched: 7.

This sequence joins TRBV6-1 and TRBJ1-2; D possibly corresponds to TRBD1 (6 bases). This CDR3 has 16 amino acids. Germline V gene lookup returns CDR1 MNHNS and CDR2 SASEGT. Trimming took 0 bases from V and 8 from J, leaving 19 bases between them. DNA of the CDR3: TGTGCCAGCAGTGAAGCGGGGAGGGAGCAGGGGCCGGGCTACACCTTC. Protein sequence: CASSEAGREQGPGYTF.

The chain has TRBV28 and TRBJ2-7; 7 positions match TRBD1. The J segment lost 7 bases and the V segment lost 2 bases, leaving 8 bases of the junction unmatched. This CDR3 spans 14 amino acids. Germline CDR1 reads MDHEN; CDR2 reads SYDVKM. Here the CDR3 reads CASSLGQGVWEQYF. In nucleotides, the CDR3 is TGTGCCAGCAGTTTAGGGCAGGGGGTTTGGGAGCAGTACTTC.

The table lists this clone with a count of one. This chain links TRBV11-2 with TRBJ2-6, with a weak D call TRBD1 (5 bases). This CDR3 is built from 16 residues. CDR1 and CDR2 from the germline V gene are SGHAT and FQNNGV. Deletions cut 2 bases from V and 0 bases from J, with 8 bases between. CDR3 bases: TGTGCCAGCAGCTTATTGACAGCCTCTGGGGCCAACGTCCTGACTTTC. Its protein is CASSLLTASGANVLTF.

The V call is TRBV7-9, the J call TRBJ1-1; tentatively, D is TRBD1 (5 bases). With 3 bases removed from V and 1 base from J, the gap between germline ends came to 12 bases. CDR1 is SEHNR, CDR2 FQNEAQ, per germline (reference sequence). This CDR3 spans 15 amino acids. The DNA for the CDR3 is TGTGCCAGCAGCTTTTGGAGGGACGGGAACACTGAAGCTTTCTTT. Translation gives CASSFWRDGNTEAFF.

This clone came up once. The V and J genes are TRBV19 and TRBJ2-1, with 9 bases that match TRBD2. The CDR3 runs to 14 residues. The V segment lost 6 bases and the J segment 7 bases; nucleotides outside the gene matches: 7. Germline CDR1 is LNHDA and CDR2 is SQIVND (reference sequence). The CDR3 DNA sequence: TGTGCCAGTAGGCGGGAGGGGATTAGGAATGAGCAGTTCTTC. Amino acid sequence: CASRREGIRNEQFF.

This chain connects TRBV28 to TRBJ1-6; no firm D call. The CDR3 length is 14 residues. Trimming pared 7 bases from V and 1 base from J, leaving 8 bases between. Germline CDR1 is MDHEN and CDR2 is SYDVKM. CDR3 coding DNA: TGTGCCAGCAAACTAACGTCCTATAATTCACCCCTCCACTTT. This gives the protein CASKLTSYNSPLHF.

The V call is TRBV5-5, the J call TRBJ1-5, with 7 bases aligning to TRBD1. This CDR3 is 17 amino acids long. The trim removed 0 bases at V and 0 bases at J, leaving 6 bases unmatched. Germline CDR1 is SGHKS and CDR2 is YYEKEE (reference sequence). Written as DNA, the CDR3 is TGTGCCAGCAGCTTGGGGGACAGACTTTATAGCAATCAGCCCCAGCATTTT. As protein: CASSLGDRLYSNQPQHF.

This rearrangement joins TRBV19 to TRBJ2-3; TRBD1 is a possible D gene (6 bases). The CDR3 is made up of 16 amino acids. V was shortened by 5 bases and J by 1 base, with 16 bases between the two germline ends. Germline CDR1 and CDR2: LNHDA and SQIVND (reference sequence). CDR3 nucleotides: TGTGCCAGTAGTTATTCGGCAGGGGATCGCACAGATACGCAGTATTTT. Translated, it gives CASSYSAGDRTDTQYF.

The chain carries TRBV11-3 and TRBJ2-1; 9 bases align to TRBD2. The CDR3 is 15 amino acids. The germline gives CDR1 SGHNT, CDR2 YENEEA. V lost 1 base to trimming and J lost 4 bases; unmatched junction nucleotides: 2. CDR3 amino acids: CASSLGTSAYNEQFF. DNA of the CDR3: TGTGCCAGCAGCTTAGGGACTAGCGCTTACAATGAGCAGTTCTTC.

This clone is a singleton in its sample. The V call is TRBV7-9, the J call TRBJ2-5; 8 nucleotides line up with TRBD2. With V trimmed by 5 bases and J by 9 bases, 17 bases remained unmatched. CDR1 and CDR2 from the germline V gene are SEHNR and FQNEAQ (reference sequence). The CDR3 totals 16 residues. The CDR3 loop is CASSPGGAGVRGAQYF. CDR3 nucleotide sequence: TGTGCCAGCAGCCCTGGGGGAGCGGGGGTCCGGGGAGCCCAGTACTTC.

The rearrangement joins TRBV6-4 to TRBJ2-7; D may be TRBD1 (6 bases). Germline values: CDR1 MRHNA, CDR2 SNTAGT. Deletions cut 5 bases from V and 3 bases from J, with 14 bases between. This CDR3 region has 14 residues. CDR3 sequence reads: CASSQPQGSYEQYV. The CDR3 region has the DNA TGTGCCAGCAGTCAACCGCAGGGGAGCTACGAGCAGTACGTC.

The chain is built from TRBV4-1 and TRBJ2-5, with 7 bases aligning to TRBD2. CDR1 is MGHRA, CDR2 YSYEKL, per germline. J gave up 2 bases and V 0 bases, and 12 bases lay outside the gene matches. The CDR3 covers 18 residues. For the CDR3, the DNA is TGCGCCAGCAGCCAAGATGAGGGAGCGGGGCTCCGACAAGAGACCCAGTACTTC. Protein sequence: CASSQDEGAGLRQETQYF.

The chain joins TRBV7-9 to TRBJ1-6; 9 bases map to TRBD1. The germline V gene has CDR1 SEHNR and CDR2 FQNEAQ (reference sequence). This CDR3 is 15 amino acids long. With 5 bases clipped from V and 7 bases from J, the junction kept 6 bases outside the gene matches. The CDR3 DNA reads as TGTGCCAGCAGCCAAGGGACAGGGTGGAATTCACCCCTCCACTTT. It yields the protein CASSQGTGWNSPLHF.

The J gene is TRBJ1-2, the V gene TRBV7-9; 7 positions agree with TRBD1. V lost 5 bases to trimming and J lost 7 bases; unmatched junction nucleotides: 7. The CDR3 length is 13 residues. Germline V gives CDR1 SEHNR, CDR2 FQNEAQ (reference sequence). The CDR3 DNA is TGTGCCAGCAGCCTTTCGACAGGGCCTGGCTACACCTTC. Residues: CASSLSTGPGYTF.

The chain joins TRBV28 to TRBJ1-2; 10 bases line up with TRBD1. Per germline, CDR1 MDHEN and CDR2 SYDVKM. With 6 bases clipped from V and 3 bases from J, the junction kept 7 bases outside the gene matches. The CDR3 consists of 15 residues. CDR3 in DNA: TGTGCCAGCAGACCCACGGGACAGGGGTACTATGGCTACACCTTC. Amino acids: CASRPTGQGYYGYTF.

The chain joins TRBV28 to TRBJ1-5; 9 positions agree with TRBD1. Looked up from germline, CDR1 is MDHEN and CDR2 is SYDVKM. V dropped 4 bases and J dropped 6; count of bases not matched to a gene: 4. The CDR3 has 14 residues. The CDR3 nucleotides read TGTGCCAGCAGTTCGGGACAGGGTGGTCAGCCCCAGCATTTT. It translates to CASSSGQGGQPQHF.